This TCR beta chain was captured by sequencing in a study of shared clonotypes between healthy human individuals. Study-level points and caveats: What naive subsets generally showed was a larger estimated richness than memory subsets showed. Compared with clonotypes that all four donors shared, non-shared clonotypes had lower generation probabilities.

The sample holds many counts of this clone. Its matching antigen is unknown. The ends lost 4 bases at V and 4 bases at J; junction bases unmatched: 13. The CDR3 runs 19 residues. Germline V lookup: CDR1 SGHNT, CDR2 YYREEE (reference sequence). CD4+ cell separation produced CD45RA+ naive and CD45RA-negative memory subsets. Produced via immunoSEQ multiplex PCR; TCRdb's table is partial and in-frame only. Among about 770,000 clones listed, just under 75% were seen once. The sample consisted of memory CD4+ T cells sorted from blood. Subset here: CD45RA-negative fraction. The TCR sequence derives from a woman between 25 and 40 years old in good health. V is TRBV5-4 and J is TRBJ2-5, with 16 bases that match TRBD2. The CDR3 is CASSLTGTSGRAGGETQYF. The DNA for the CDR3 is TGTGCCAGCAGCCTAACCGGGACTAGCGGGAGGGCAGGAGGAGAGACCCAGTACTTC.